The T cell receptor beta chain described here comes from a study of shared clonotypes between healthy human individuals (dated by TCRdb to 2020 to 2022). Notes on the research overall: The cohort included three men and two women between 18 and 49 years of age. For each donor, CD4 naive and CD4 memory were each run on three plates, CD8 naive on two plates, and CD8 memory on one plate. To estimate repertoire size and how much clonotypes are shared between individuals, the study performed deep sequencing of blood TCR repertoires from about five healthy adults. Different laboratories and diverse techniques were used to prepare libraries and sequence TCR repertoires, to increase sequencing depth and limit assay-specific biases. Per donor, leukapheresis produced somewhere between about 0.9 and 9 billion PBMCs.

Using the deep immunoSEQ assay, multiplex PCR amplified TCR CDR3 regions from genomic DNA. Extracted genomic DNA from each cell subset was distributed evenly across all wells of several immunoSEQ 96-well plates, and each plate was treated as a replicate. For sorted subsets, each replicate PCR was loaded with roughly 200 ng genomic DNA, equivalent to 25,000 to 35,000 T cell genomes. Purified libraries were quantified with a Qubit 3.0 fluorometer, sized on a Bioanalyzer 2100, and re-quantified with the KAPA Library Quantification kit. A separate single-read 150-cycle Illumina NextSeq 550 flow cell was used to sequence each immunoSEQ 96-well plate. Under the source paper's analysis protocol: Because only junctional sequences without quality scores were contained in the immunoSEQ output, filtering matching that applied to full-length reads could not be performed. To assign V/J genes and CDR3, sequences were annotated using PyIR, a Python wrapper for IgBLAST v1.9, with IMGT germline references. Any read was removed if the V/J assignment was weak (E-value above 1e-6), the CDR3 was missing, or the read contained stop codons, out-of-frame junctions, or ambiguous translated residues. V3J clonotypes were defined as sequences sharing an identical inferred V gene, J gene, and CDR3 amino acid sequence. Percentage overlap between repertoires was calculated by dividing the number of shared unique clonotypes by the size of the smaller repertoire. Repertoire richness was assessed with RTK rarefaction, the Chao1 estimator, and Recon v2.1 estimates of unobserved clonotypes. OLGA was used to compute generation probabilities for all TCRbeta clonotypes that the gDNA method yielded from a few donors. The immuneACCESS repertoire file appears here via TCRdb, limited to in-frame rearrangements. These files lack a portion of the clones; in checked studies, under half of the deficit traces to unresolved V genes, and the cause of the others is not known. The V and J calls and clone size were taken over from that table, and D and trimming were inferred from the DNA. This sample gives under 2.5 million clones in total; around 92% of them show up just once. More than 0.35% of the sample goes to the ten largest clones.

The study at large found these results: Because the study included a small number of donors, the genetic and exposure-history diversity represented was limited. Pairwise subsampling led to the expectation that sequencing depth would affect the degree of clonotype sharing among donors. Even with the large sequencing depth, rarefaction of the sorted-subset datasets indicated that sequencing was incomplete. Clonotypes shared by all four sorted-subset donors showed higher generation probabilities than non-shared clonotypes. Naive subsets generally had larger estimated clonotype richness than memory subsets. Approximately 5% of naive CD4, around 4% of naive CD8, 2.3% of memory CD4, and about 0.4% of memory CD8 clonotypes were shared across four donors. Sampling was restricted to blood, and TCR repertoires in tissue are likely to differ from TCR repertoires in blood.

The donors were healthy, HIV-negative adults with no recently reported acute infections or vaccinations. Every donor was a Caucasian adult living in Nashville, Tennessee, USA. CD4+ T cells were enriched through magnetic negative selection, after which naive cells were positively selected on CD45RA and the remaining negative fraction served as the memory subset. Blood was collected by leukapheresis, and PBMCs were isolated by Ficoll-Histopaque density gradient centrifugation and then cryopreserved in liquid nitrogen vapor phase. Analytical flow cytometry was used to check the purity and quantity of each magnetically sorted T cell population. From each sorted fraction, genomic DNA was isolated and quantified by UV absorbance on a Nanodrop 2000c. Worth noting for this clone: No antigen is known for it. Base qualities are missing; no much larger clone stands one base away.

From its cysteine to its phenylalanine, the CDR3 spans 15 amino acids. Just CDR3 DNA is preserved here, 45 bases in frame from base 1. V ends up 4 bases short and J 5 bases short, with an unmatched junction base count of 6. CDR1 and CDR2 are read off the germline V gene as MNHNS and SASEGT. The V gene is TRBV6-1 and the J gene is TRBJ2-5; 11 bases in between match TRBD1. The TCR sequence derives from a man aged 18 to 29 in good health. Some clones in this sample may be carry-over from other donors' samples. Sequenced: naive CD4+ T cells from PBMCs. The cell subset or site label on this specimen signifies: CD45RA+ positively selected. The DNA reads TGTGCCAGCAGTGTGGACAGGGGGCGTGTGGAGACCCAGTACTTC. This yields the protein CASSVDRGRVETQYF.